This TCR beta chain was obtained from a study of blood T cells in healthy people across ages. Overall study context: Template switching captured about one barcoded beta molecule per two T cells. General study points: A greater number of naive CD4+ cells and higher diversity distinguished long-lived donors from aged donors.

CDR3 length equals 14 residues. The germline V gene encodes CDR1 DFQATT and CDR2 SNEGSKA (reference sequence). V lost 2 bases and J 3 bases, leaving 13 bases between the germline ends. PCR was performed a second time for about 7 to 12 cycles using a sample-barcoded 5' primer and a J-beta primer mix. Unique molecular identifiers of 12 random nucleotides labeled each cDNA. TCRdb re-called the 5' RACE reads with MiXCR, one entry per CDR3 protein. The table shows 730,000 or so distinct CDR3 sequences, with approximately 39% occurring only once. Notes on this clonotype: Its antigen is currently unknown.

With each sample, at least 5 micrograms of total RNA were extracted. This TCR was recovered from a woman in her fifties or sixties in good health. The specimen sequenced was blood. This sequence joins TRBV20-1 and TRBJ1-1; the D is unclear. The CDR3 loop reads CSARFGSRDTEAFF. The DNA of the CDR3 is TGCAGTGCTAGATTTGGCAGTAGGGACACTGAAGCTTTCTTT.